The 24 T cell receptor beta chains listed next were all sequenced from one sample in a study of Ad26.COV2.S vaccination and SARS-CoV-2 variants. The treatment: some 19 received Ad26.COV2.S at low or high dose, single or two shots; several received placebo; per-sample allocation not given. It was on day 63 after the first vaccine or placebo injection that samples were taken. Profiling relied on immunoSEQ multiplex PCR, and the TCRdb table lists in-frame clones only, not all of them. This sample has 400,000 to 450,000 clones, with approximately 90% found just once. This specimen consisted of peripheral blood, obtained in a trial of Ad26.COV2.S vaccine versus placebo. Receptors were obtained from a person between 18 and 59 years old who received the Ad26.COV2.S COVID-19 vaccine or a placebo.

This chain joins TRBV5-6 and TRBJ1-5, with D possibly being TRBD1 (5 bases). Per the germline V gene, CDR1 is SGHDT and CDR2 is YYEEEE. V lost 1 base and J 4 bases, leaving 9 bases between the germline ends. The length of the CDR3 is 14 residues. The CDR3: CASSLSWGNQPQHF. CDR3 nucleotide sequence: TGTGCCAGCAGCTTGTCATGGGGGAATCAGCCCCAGCATTTT.

This clone has just one count. The rearrangement joins TRBV4-1 to TRBJ1-6, with TRBD1 matching over 7 bases. This CDR3 comprises 15 residues. The germline V gene encodes CDR1 MGHRA and CDR2 YSYEKL. V gave up 3 bases and J gave up 5 bases; unmatched junction bases: 4. CDR3 nucleotides: TGCGCCAGCAGCCACCGACAGGGAAATAATTCACCCCTCCACTTT. This gives the protein CASSHRQGNNSPLHF.

The V gene is TRBV18, the J gene TRBJ2-7; unclear D gene. CDR1 is KGHSH and CDR2 is LQKENI in the germline V gene. This CDR3 is built from 13 residues. V shed 3 bases and J shed 6 bases, with 12 bases lying between them. CDR3 nucleotides: TGTGCCAGCTCACCGCATACATGGAGCGAGCAGTACTTC. Protein sequence: CASSPHTWSEQYF.

This sequence joins TRBV7-2 and TRBJ2-5, with TRBD2 as a possible D gene (6 bases). The CDR3 has 15 amino acids. Germline loops: CDR1 SGHTA, CDR2 FQGNSA. The germline V and J ends were trimmed by 1 base and 2 bases, with 11 bases remaining between them. DNA for the CDR3: TGTGCCAGCAGCTTAGGCCGGGGGATACAAGAGACCCAGTACTTC. It codes for CASSLGRGIQETQYF.

The CDR3 coding sequence is TGTGCCAGCTCACTGGACGCCGTCCTAAACTATGGCTACACCTTC. Amino acids: CASSLDAVLNYGYTF. This chain joins TRBV18 and TRBJ1-2; D gene ambiguous. V was cut by 4 bases and J by 2 bases, with 14 bases left in between. CDR1 is KGHSH and CDR2 is LQKENI in the germline V gene. CDR3 length equals 15 residues.

The chain uses TRBV27 and TRBJ2-1, with 9 bases that match TRBD2. Looked up from germline, CDR1 is MNHEY and CDR2 is SMNVEV (reference sequence). Trimming removed 6 bases from V and 6 bases from J; junction bases left unmatched: 9. This CDR3 contains 15 residues. The CDR3: CASSSGLATSNEQFF. The CDR3 DNA is TGTGCCAGCAGCTCAGGACTAGCGACCTCCAATGAGCAGTTCTTC.

The rearrangement uses TRBV5-6 and TRBJ2-3, with TRBD2 identical over 9 bases. The CDR3 loop spans 16 amino acids. Germline CDR1 SGHDT, CDR2 YYEEEE. Germline trimming cut 4 bases from V and 3 bases from J; bases unmatched to any gene: 9. CDR3 region: CASSKGVLAGTDTQYF. The CDR3 bases are TGTGCCAGCAGCAAGGGGGTCCTAGCGGGGACAGATACGCAGTATTTT. Complete variable domain (other parts from reference TRBV5-6 and TRBJ2-3): DAGVTQSPTHLIKTRGQQVTLRCSPKSGHDTVSWYQQALGQGPQFIFQYYEEEERQRGNFPDRFSGHQFPNYSSELNVNALLLGDSALYLCASSKGVLAGTDTQYFGPGTRLTVL.

This rearrangement joins TRBV6-1 to TRBJ1-2, with unresolved D. CDR1 and CDR2 from the germline V gene are MNHNS and SASEGT. Trimming removed 8 bases from V and 2 bases from J, with 9 bases in between. This CDR3 has 12 residues. The CDR3 nucleotides are TGTGCCAGCCAGATACCGAACTATGGCTACACCTTC. Amino acid sequence: CASQIPNYGYTF.

This chain links TRBV7-6 with TRBJ2-7, with D possibly being TRBD1 or TRBD2 (5 bases each). The V gene lost 0 bases and the J gene lost 1 base, with 19 bases spanning the gap. The CDR3 runs 18 residues. Germline CDR1 is SGHVS and CDR2 is FNYEAQ. The chain's CDR3 is CASSLASPTGTGSYEQYF. The CDR3 bases are TGTGCCAGCAGCTTAGCGTCCCCCACCGGGACGGGGTCCTACGAGCAGTACTTC.

The CDR3 DNA reads TGTGCCAGCAGCCCCGCGGGACAGGCCCCTCCCTACAATGAGCAGTTCTTC. This encodes CASSPAGQAPPYNEQFF. The V and J genes are TRBV7-9 and TRBJ2-1; 8 bases are shared with TRBD1. The length of the CDR3 is 17 residues. Germline V gives CDR1 SEHNR, CDR2 FQNEAQ (reference sequence). Unmatched junction bases numbered 11, after V lost 5 bases and J lost 2 bases.

The rearrangement links TRBV7-3 to TRBJ2-1; the D is unclear. The length of the CDR3 is 14 residues. Trimming took off 4 bases at V and 6 bases at J, with 13 bases between the two ends. Germline V gives CDR1 SGHTA, CDR2 FQGTGA. The DNA of the CDR3 is TGTGCCAGCAGCTCGGGTGAGCCGGGCAATGAGCAGTTCTTC. Translated: CASSSGEPGNEQFF.

The chain links TRBV6-5 to TRBJ2-5; D gene uncertain. The length of the CDR3 is 15 residues. Germline V gives CDR1 MNHEY, CDR2 SVGAGI. The V end lost 7 bases, the J end lost 1 base, and 16 bases lay between the germline ends. Written as DNA, the CDR3 is TGTGCCAGCAAACGGACCCCCGGTAGCCAAGAGACCCAGTACTTC. Residues: CASKRTPGSQETQYF.

V is TRBV6-5 and J is TRBJ2-3; tentatively, D is TRBD1 or TRBD2 (5 bases each). The germline gives CDR1 MNHEY, CDR2 SVGAGI. This CDR3 is built from 15 residues. The ends were cut back, 2 bases at V and 5 bases at J, with 14 bases in the middle. CDR3 nucleotides: TGTGCCAGCAGTTACCGGGTAAAGGGGAGAGATACGCAGTATTTT. Translated, it gives CASSYRVKGRDTQYF.

The chain couples TRBV3-1 (or the pseudogene TRBV3-2) to TRBJ1-5; D is unresolved. Germline assignment: CDR1 LGHDT and CDR2 YNNKEL (reference sequence). This CDR3 is built from 13 residues. V was clipped by 6 bases and J by 5 bases, with 11 bases between them. CDR3: CASSQQPDQPQHF. DNA for the CDR3: TGTGCCAGCAGTCAACAGCCCGATCAGCCCCAGCATTTT.

This clone was detected only once. The V and J genes are TRBV25-1 and TRBJ1-6, with D tentatively TRBD1 (6 bases). Trimming left V 5 bases short and J 8 bases short, with 16 bases between. The CDR3 contains 15 residues. Germline loops: CDR1 MGHDK, CDR2 SYGVNS. CDR3 protein: CASSYTAGAHSPLHF. CDR3 in DNA: TGTGCCAGCAGTTATACGGCAGGGGCGCATTCACCCCTCCACTTT.

This clone has only one observation. The V call is TRBV11-2, the J call TRBJ2-1; D is unclear. Trimming took 1 base from V and 9 from J, leaving 13 bases between them. CDR1 is SGHAT and CDR2 is FQNNGV in the germline V gene. CDR3 length equals 14 residues. The CDR3 is CASSLVAYWGEQFF. The CDR3 nucleotides are TGTGCCAGCAGCTTAGTTGCCTACTGGGGTGAGCAGTTCTTC.

The gene calls are TRBV9 and TRBJ1-1, with 7 bases that match TRBD1. The CDR3 covers 15 residues. Germline CDR1 is SGDLS and CDR2 is YYNGEE. CDR3 protein: CASARDSIMNTEAFF. CDR3 nucleotides: TGTGCATCAGCCCGGGACAGTATAATGAACACTGAAGCTTTCTTT.

The chain carries TRBV4-3 and TRBJ2-2, with 10 nucleotides matching TRBD2. The CDR3 length is 16 residues. Germline V gene data show CDR1 as LGHNA and CDR2 as YSLEER. J was trimmed by 5 bases and V by 6 bases; bases with no gene match: 9. This chain's CDR3 is CASSLMSSGRTGELFF. CDR3 in DNA: TGCGCCAGCAGTCTAATGTCTAGCGGGAGAACCGGGGAGCTGTTTTTT.

This chain joins TRBV18 and TRBJ1-2; tentatively, D is TRBD1 (6 bases). Germline CDR1 KGHSH, CDR2 LQKENI. V gave up 1 base and J gave up 4 bases, with 13 bases separating them. This CDR3 is built from 15 residues. CDR3 DNA sequence: TGTGCCAGCTCACCACAGGGGGAGGTAACCTATGGCTACACCTTC. Protein: CASSPQGEVTYGYTF.

The J gene is TRBJ1-2, the V gene TRBV6-5; D might be TRBD1 (5 bases). The CDR3 has 13 residues. V was shortened by 7 bases and J by 7 bases, with 16 bases between the two germline ends. Germline V lookup: CDR1 MNHEY, CDR2 SVGAGI. CDR3 nucleotides: TGTGCCAGCACCTCGGGTGGGGGGGGTGGCTACACCTTC. As protein: CASTSGGGGGYTF.

The gene calls are TRBV28 and TRBJ1-5; D is undetermined. This CDR3 region has 15 residues. The V end lost 5 bases, the J end lost 2 bases, and 13 bases lay between the germline ends. CDR1 and CDR2 (germline): MDHEN, SYDVKM. The CDR3 region has the DNA TGTGCCAGCAGTAGTCCTTCCTCGGGCAATCAGCCCCAGCATTTT. Translated: CASSSPSSGNQPQHF.

This chain connects TRBV4-3 to TRBJ2-7; 9 positions agree with TRBD2. Germline assignment: CDR1 LGHNA and CDR2 YSLEER. Unmatched junction bases numbered 6, after V lost 4 bases and J lost 2 bases. The CDR3 is 15 amino acids. CDR3 nucleotides: TGCGCCAGCAGCCCTCAGGCGGGAGGGCCCTACGAGCAGTACTTC. It yields the protein CASSPQAGGPYEQYF.

The chain combines TRBV4-1 with TRBJ2-5; TRBD2 matches 9 bases. Trimming took 1 base from V and 0 from J; bases not matched to a gene: 9. CDR3 size: 18 residues. CDR1 MGHRA and CDR2 YSYEKL come from the germline V gene. The CDR3 sequence: CASSQVTSGRKHQETQYF. The DNA of the CDR3 is TGCGCCAGCAGCCAAGTCACTAGCGGGCGCAAACACCAAGAGACCCAGTACTTC.

V is TRBV3-1 (or the pseudogene TRBV3-2) and J is TRBJ2-1, with D hard to call. Germline V gene sequence: CDR1 LGHDT, CDR2 YNNKEL (reference sequence). The V gene lost 2 bases and the J gene lost 1 base, with 6 bases spanning the gap. The CDR3 extends over 14 amino acids. CDR3 sequence: CASSQSFSYNEQFF. In DNA form, the CDR3 reads TGTGCCAGCAGCCAATCTTTTTCCTACAATGAGCAGTTCTTC.